This entry is about one TCR beta chain. What it recognizes is unknown. TCRdb ran MiXCR on the 5' RACE reads and lists one entry per CDR3 protein. The sample lists some 150,000 distinct CDR3 sequences, under 45% occurring once. The CDR3 sequence is 17 residues long. Looked up from germline, CDR1 is SGHTA and CDR2 is FQGNSA. Trimming removed 4 bases from V and 3 bases from J, with 19 bases in between. The data belong to a study of CD8 T cells in ankylosing spondylitis. General study points: Within peripheral blood, clones linked to disease were CD8+ and relatively rare.

The sequence derives from a male donor with ankylosing spondylitis. Sequences were obtained from synovial fluid, either unsorted or a sorted T cell fraction (not recorded which). V gene TRBV7-2 combines with J gene TRBJ2-4; either TRBD1 or TRBD2 may fit D (5 bases each). The CDR3 protein is CASSWGPKPGVKNIQYF. The DNA of the CDR3 is TGTGCCAGCAGCTGGGGACCAAAGCCCGGAGTCAAAAACATTCAGTACTTC. Full variable domain (missing parts from reference TRBV7-2 and TRBJ2-4): GAGVSQSPSNKVTEKGKDVELRCDPISGHTALYWYRQSLGQGLEFLIYFQGNSAPDKSGLPSDRFSAERTGGSVSTLTIQRTQQEDSAVYLCASSWGPKPGVKNIQYFGAGTRLSVL.